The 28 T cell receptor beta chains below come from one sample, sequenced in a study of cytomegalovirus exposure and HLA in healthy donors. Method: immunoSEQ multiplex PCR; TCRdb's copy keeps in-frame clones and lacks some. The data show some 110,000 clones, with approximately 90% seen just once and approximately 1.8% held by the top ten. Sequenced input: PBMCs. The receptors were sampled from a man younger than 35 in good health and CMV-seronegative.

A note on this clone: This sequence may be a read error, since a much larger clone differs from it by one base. The CDR3, as DNA: TGTGCCAGCAGTGGGACAGCGGACACTGAAGCTTTCTTT. It yields the protein CASSGTADTEAFF. The rearrangement uses TRBV28 and TRBJ1-1; 7 bases are a match to TRBD1. This CDR3 contains 13 residues. The trim removed 5 bases at V and 3 bases at J, leaving 3 bases unmatched. Germline CDR1 reads MDHEN; CDR2 reads SYDVKM.

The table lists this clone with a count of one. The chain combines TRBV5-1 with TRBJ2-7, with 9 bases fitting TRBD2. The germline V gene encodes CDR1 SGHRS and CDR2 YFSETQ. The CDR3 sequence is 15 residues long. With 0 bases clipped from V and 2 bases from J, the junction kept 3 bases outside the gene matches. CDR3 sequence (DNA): TGCGCCAGCAGCTTGGGACTAGCGGATCCCTACGAGCAGTACTTC. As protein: CASSLGLADPYEQYF.

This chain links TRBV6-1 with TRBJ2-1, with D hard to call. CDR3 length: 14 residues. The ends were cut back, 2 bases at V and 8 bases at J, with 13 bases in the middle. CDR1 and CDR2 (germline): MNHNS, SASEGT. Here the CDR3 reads CASSEQVLRDEQFF. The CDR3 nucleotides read TGTGCCAGCAGTGAACAGGTCCTTAGAGATGAGCAGTTCTTC.

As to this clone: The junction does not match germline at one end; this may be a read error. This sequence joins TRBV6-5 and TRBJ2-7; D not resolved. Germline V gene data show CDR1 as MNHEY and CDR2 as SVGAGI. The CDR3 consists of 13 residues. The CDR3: CTSSYSHSYEQYF. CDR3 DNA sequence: TGTACCAGCAGTTACTCACACAGCTACGAGCAGTACTTC.

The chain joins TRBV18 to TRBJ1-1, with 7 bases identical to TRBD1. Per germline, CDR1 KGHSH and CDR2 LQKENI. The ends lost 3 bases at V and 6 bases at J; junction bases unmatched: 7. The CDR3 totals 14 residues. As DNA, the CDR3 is TGTGCCAGCTCACCCGATAGACAGGGCTCTGAAGCTTTCTTT. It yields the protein CASSPDRQGSEAFF.

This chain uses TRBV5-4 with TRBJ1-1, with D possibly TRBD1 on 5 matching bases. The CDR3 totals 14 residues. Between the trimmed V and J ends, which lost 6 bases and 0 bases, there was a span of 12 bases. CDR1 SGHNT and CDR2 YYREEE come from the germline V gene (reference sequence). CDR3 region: CASNLDSMNTEAFF. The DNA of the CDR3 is TGTGCCAGCAACCTCGACAGTATGAACACTGAAGCTTTCTTT.

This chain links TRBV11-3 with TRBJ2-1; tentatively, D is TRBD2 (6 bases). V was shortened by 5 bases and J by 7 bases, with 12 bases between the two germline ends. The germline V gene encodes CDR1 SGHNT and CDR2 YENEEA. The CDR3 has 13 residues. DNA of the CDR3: TGTGCCAGCAGCCCGGATCGGGAGAATGAGCAGTTCTTC. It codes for CASSPDRENEQFF.

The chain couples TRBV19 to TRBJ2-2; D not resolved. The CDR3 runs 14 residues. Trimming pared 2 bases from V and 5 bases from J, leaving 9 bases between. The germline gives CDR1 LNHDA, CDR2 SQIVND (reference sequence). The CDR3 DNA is TGTGCCAGTAGTATAAATCAGTGGACCGGGGAGCTGTTTTTT. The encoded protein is CASSINQWTGELFF.

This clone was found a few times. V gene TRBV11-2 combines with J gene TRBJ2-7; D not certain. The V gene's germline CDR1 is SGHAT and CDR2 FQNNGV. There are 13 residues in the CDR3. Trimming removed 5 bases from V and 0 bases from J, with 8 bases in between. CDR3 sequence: CASSPPSSYEQYF. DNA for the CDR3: TGTGCCAGCAGCCCACCGAGCTCCTACGAGCAGTACTTC.

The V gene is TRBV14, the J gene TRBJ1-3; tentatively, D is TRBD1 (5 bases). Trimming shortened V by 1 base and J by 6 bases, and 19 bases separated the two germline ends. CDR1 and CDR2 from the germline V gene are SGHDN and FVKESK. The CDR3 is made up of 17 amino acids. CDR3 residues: CASSQVNIWGVINTIYF. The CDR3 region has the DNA TGTGCCAGCAGCCAAGTAAATATATGGGGCGTAATAAACACCATATATTTT.

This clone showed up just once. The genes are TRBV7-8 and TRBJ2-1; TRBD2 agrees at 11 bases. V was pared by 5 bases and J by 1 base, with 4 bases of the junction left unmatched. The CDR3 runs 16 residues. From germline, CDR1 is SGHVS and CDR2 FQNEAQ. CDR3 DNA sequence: TGTGCCAGCAGCACCGGGACTAGCGGTTCCTACAATGAGCAGTTCTTC. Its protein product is CASSTGTSGSYNEQFF. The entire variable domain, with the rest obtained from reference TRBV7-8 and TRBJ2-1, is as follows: GAGVSQSPRYKVAKRGQDVALRCDPISGHVSLFWYQQALGQGPEFLTYFQNEAQLDKSGLPSDRFFAERPEGSVSTLKIQRTQQEDSAVYLCASSTGTSGSYNEQFFGPGTRLTVL.

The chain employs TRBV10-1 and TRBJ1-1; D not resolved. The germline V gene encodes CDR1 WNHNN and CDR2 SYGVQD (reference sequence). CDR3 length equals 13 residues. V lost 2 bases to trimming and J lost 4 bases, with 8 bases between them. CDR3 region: CASSEEGSTEAFF. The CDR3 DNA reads TGCGCCAGCAGTGAGGAGGGTAGCACTGAAGCTTTCTTT.

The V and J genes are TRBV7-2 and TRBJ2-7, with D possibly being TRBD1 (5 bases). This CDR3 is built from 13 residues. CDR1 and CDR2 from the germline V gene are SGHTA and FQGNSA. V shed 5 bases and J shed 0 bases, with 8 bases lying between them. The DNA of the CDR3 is TGTGCCAGCAGCCTTGACAGCTCCTACGAGCAGTACTTC. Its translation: CASSLDSSYEQYF.

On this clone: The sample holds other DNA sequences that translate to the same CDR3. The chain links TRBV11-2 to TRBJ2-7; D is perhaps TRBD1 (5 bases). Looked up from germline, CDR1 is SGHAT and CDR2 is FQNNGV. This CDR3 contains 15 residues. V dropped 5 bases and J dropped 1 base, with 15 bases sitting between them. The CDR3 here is CASSGQGVTSYEQYF. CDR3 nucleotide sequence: TGTGCCAGCAGCGGCCAAGGGGTTACTTCCTACGAGCAGTACTTC. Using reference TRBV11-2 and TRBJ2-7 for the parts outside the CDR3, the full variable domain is EAGVAQSPRYKIIEKRQSVAFWCNPISGHATLYWYQQILGQGPKLLIQFQNNGVVDDSQLPKDRFSAERLKGVDSTLKIQPAKLEDSAVYLCASSGQGVTSYEQYFGPGTRLTVT.

CDR3 sequence reads: CASSSRVGGYTF. CDR3 DNA sequence: TGTGCCAGCAGTTCCAGGGTAGGCGGCTACACCTTC. V and J are TRBV27 and TRBJ1-2; D possibly corresponds to TRBD1 (5 bases). The CDR3 runs 12 residues. The V end was cut by 4 bases, the J end by 8 bases, with 11 bases between. Germline V lookup: CDR1 MNHEY, CDR2 SMNVEV (reference sequence).

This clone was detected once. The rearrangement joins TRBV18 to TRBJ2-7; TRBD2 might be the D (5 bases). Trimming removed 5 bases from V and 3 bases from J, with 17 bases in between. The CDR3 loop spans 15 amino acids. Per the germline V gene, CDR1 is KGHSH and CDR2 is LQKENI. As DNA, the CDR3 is TGTGCCAGCTCAGTTAGAGGAGGTGCTTACTACGAGCAGTACTTC. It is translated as CASSVRGGAYYEQYF.

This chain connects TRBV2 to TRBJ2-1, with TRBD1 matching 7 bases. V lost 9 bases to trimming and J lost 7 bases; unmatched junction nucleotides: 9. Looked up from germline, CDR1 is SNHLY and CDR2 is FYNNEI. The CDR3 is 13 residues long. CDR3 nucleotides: TGTGCCAGTACCCGGGACAGTCCAAATGAGCAGTTCTTC. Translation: CASTRDSPNEQFF. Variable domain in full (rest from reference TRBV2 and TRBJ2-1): EPEVTQTPSHQVTQMGQEVILRCVPISNHLYFYWYRQILGQKVEFLVSFYNNEISEKSEIFDDQFSVERPDGSNFTLKIRSTKLEDSAMYFCASTRDSPNEQFFGPGTRLTVL.

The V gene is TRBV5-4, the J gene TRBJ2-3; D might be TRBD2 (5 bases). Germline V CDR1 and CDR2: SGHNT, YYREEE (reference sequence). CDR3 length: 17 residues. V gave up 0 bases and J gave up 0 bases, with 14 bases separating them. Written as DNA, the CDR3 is TGTGCCAGCAGCTTGGATCCAGCGGTCGTTAGCACAGATACGCAGTATTTT. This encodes CASSLDPAVVSTDTQYF.

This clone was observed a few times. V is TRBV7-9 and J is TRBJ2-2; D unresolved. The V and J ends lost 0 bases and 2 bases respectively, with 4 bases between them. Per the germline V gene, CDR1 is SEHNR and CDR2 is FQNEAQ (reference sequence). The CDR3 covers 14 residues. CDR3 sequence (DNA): TGTGCCAGCAGCTTAGCCGTTAACACCGGGGAGCTGTTTTTT. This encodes CASSLAVNTGELFF.

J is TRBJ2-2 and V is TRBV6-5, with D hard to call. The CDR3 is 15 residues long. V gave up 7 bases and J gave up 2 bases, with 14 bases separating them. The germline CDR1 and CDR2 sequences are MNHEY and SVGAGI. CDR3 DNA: TGTGCCAGCAATCATTGGCCTCTCAACACCGGGGAGCTGTTTTTT. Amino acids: CASNHWPLNTGELFF.

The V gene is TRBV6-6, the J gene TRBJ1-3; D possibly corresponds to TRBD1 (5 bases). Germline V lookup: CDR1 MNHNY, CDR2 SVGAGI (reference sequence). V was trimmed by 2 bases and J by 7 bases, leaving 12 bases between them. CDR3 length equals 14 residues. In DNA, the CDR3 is TGTGCCAGCAGTTACCAGGCAGGGAGGAACACCATATATTTT. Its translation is CASSYQAGRNTIYF.

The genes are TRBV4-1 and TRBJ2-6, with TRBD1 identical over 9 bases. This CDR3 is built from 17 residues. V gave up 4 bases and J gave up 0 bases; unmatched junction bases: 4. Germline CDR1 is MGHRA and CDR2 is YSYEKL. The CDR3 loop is CASSPGQGNSGANVLTF. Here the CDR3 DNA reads TGCGCCAGCAGCCCGGGACAGGGTAACTCTGGGGCCAACGTCCTGACTTTC.

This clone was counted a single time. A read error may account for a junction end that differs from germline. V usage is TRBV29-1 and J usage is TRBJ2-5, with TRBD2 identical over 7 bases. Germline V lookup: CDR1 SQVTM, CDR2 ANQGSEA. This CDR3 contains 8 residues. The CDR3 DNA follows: TGCAGCCCCGGGGCGGGGGACTTC. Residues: CSPGAGDF.

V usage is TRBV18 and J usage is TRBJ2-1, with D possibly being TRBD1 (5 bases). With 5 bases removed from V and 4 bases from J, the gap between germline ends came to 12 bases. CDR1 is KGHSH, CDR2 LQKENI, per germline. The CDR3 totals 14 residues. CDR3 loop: CASSVETEYNEQFF. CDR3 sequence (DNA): TGTGCCAGCTCAGTAGAGACAGAGTACAATGAGCAGTTCTTC.

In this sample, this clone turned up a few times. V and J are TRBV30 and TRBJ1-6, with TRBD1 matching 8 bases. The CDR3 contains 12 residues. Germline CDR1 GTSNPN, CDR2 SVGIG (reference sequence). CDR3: CATDRANSPLHF. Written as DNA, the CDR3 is TGTGCAACGGACAGGGCTAATTCACCCCTCCACTTT.

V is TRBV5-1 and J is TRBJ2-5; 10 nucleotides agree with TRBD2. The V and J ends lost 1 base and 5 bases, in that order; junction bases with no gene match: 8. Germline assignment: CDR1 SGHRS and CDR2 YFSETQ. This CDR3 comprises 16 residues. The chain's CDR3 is CASSLSVTSGLETQYF. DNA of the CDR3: TGCGCCAGCAGCTTGTCCGTGACTAGCGGGCTGGAGACCCAGTACTTC.

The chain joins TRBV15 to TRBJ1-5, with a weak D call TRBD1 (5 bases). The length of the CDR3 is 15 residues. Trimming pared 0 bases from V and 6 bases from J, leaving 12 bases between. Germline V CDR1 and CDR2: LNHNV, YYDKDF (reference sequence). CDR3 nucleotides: TGTGCCACCAGCAGAGATGGGGGGGAGAGTCAGCCCCAGCATTTT. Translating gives CATSRDGGESQPQHF.

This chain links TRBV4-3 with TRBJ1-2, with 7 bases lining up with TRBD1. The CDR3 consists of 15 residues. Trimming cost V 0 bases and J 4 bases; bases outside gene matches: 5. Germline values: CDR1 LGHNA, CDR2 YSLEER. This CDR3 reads CASSQEFGTAYGYTF. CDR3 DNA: TGCGCCAGCAGCCAAGAGTTTGGGACAGCCTATGGCTACACCTTC.